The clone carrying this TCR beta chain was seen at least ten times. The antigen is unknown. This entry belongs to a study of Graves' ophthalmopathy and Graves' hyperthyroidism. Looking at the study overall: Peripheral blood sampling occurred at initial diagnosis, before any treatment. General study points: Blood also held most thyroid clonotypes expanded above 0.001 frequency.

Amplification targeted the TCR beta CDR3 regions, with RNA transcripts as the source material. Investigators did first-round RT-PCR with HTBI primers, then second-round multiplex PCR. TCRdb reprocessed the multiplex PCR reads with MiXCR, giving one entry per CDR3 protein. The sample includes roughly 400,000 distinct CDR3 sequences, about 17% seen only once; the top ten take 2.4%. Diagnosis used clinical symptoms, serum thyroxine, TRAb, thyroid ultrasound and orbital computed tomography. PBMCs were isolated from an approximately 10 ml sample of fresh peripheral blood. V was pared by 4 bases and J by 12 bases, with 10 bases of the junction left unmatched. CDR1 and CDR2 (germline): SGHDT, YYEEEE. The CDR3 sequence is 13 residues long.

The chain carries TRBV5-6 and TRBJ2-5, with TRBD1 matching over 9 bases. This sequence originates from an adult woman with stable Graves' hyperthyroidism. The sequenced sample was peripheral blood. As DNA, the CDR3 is TGTGCCAGCAGCCGGGACAGGGAATGGAAAAAGTACTTC. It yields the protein CASSRDREWKKYF.